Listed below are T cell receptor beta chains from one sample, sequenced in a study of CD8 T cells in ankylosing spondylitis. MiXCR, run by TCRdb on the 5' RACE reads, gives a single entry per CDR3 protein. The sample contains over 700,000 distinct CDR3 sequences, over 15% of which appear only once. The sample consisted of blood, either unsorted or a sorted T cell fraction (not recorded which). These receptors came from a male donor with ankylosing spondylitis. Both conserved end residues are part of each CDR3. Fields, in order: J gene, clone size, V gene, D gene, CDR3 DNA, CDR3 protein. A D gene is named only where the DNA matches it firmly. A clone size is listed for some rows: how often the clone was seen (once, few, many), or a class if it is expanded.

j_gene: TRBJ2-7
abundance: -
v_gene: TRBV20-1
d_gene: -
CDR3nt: TGCAGTGCATCGGGGAAGCAGTACTTC
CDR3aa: CSASGKQYF

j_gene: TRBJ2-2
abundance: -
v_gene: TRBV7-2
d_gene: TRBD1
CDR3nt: TGTGCCAGCAGCTTACAGGGACAGGGCACCGGGGAGCTGTTTTTT
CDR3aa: CASSLQGQGTGELFF

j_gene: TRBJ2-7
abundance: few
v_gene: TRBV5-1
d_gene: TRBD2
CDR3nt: TGTGCCAGCAGTTTAGAGGGACTAGCGGGGGTTTACGAGCAGTACTTC
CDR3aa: CASSLEGLAGVYEQYF

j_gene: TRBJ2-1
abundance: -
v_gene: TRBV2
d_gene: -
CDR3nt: TGTGCCAGCAGTGGGGACGGAGGGGGCTACAATGAGCAGTTCTTC
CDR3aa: CASSGDGGGYNEQFF

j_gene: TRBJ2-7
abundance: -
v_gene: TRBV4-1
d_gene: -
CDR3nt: TGCGCCAGCAGCCAAGAAGTACGTCAGAGGGACTACGAGCAGTACTTC
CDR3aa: CASSQEVRQRDYEQYF

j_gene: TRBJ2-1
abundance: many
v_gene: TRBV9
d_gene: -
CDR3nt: TGTGCCAGCAGCGTAGAGGGCCAGCGCCACAATGAGCAGTTCTTC
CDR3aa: CASSVEGQRHNEQFF

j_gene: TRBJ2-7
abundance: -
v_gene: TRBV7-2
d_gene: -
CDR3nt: TGTGCCAGCAGCAATCTACGGGACTCGTCGTACGAGCAGTACTTC
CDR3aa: CASSNLRDSSYEQYF

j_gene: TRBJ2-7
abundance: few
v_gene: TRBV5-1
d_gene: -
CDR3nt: TGCGCCAGCAGCTTGGAATGGGACCCTTACTACGAGCAGTACTTC
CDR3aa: CASSLEWDPYYEQYF

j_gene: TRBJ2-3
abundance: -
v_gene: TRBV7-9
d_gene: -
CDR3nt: TGTGCCAGCAGCTTAGGGTTGGCGGATCGCACAGATACGCAGTATTTT
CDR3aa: CASSLGLADRTDTQYF

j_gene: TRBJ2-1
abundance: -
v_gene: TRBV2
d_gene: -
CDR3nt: TGTGCCAGCAGTGAAGCAGGGATCCAGTTTTATTATGAGCAGTTCTTC
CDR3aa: CASSEAGIQFYYEQFF

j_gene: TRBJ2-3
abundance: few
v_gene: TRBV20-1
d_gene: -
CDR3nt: TGCAGTGCTGTGAGGGGAGGGGGGGATACGCAGTATTTT
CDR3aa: CSAVRGGGDTQYF

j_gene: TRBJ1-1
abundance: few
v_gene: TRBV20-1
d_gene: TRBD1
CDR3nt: TGCTGTGCTAGAGACTATGACAGGGGAGGGTACACTGAAGCTTTCTTT
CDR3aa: CCARDYDRGGYTEAFF

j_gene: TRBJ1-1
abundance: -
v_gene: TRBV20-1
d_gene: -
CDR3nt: TGCAGTGCCACGCATAAGGGGGAGAACACTGAAGCTTTCTTT
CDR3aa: CSATHKGENTEAFF

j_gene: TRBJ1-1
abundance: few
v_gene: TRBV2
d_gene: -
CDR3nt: TGTGCCCGAGAGTGGCCGTCGAACACTGAAGCTTTCTTT
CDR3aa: CAREWPSNTEAFF

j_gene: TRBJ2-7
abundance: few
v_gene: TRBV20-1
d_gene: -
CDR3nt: TGCAGTGCTAGAGTCGGGCCAGGGGGGTCCTACGAGCAGTACTTC
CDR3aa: CSARVGPGGSYEQYF

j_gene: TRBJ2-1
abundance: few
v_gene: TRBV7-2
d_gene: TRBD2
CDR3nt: TGTGCCAGCAGCTTAGTAGGGGGGACTAGCGGTTTCGAGCAGTTCTTC
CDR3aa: CASSLVGGTSGFEQFF

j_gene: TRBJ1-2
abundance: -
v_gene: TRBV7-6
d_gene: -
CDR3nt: TGTGCCAGCAGCCTAACCGAGGAGACCGGGGGCTACACCTTC
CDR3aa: CASSLTEETGGYTF

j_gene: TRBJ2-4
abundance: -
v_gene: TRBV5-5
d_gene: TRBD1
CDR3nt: TGTGCCAGCAGCCATTGGACAGGGGGAAACATTCAGTACTTC
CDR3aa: CASSHWTGGNIQYF

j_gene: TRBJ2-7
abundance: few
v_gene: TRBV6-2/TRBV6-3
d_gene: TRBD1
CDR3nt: TGTGCCAGCAGTTACCCCCCGGGCCCCAGGGGGCGGGAGCAGTACTTC
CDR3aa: CASSYPPGPRGREQYF

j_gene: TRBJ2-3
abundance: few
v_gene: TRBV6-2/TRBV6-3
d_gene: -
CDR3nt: TGTGCCAGCAGTCCGTCAAGTGCGACAGATACTCAGTATTTT
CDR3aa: CASSPSSATDTQYF

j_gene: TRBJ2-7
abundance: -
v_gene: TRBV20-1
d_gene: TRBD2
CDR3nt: TGCAGTGCGCCCGGGACTAGCGGGCCAGGGGGCGAGCAGTACTTC
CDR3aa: CSAPGTSGPGGEQYF

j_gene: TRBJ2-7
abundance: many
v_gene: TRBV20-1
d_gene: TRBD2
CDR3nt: TGCAGTGCTAGGGGACTAACCTACGAGCAGTACTTC
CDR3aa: CSARGLTYEQYF

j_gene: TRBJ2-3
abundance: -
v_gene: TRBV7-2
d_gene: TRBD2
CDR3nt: TGTGCCAGCAGCCTTACGACGGGGAGGGGAGATACGCAGTATTTT
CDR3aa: CASSLTTGRGDTQYF

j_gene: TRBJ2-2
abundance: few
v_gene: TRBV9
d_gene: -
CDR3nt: TGTGCCAGCAGCGCGAACGTAGCTACCGGGGAGCTGTTTTTT
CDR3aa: CASSANVATGELFF

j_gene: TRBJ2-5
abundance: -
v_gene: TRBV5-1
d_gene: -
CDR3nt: TGCGCCAGCAGCGAGAGACTAGGAGTACTAGAGACCCAGTACTTC
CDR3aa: CASSERLGVLETQYF